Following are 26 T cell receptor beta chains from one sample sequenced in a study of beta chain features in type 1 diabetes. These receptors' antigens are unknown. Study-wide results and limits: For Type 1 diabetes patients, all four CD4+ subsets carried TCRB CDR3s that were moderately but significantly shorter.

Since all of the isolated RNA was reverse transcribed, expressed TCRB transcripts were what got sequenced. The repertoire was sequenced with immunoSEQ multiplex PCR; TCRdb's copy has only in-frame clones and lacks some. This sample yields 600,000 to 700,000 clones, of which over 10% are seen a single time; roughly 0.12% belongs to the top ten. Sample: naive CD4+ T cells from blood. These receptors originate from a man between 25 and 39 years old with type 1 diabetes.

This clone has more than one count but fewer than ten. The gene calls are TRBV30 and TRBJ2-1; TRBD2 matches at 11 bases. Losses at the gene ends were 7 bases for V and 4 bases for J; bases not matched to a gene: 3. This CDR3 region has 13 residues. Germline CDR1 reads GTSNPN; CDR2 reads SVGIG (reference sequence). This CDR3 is CALTSGAYNEQFF. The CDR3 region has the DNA TGTGCCTTGACTAGCGGGGCGTACAATGAGCAGTTCTTC.

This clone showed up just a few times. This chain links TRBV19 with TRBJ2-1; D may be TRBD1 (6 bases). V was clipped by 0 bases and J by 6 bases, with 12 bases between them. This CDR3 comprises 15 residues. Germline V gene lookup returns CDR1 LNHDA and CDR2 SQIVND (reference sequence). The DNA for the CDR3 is TGTGCCAGTAGTATAGATTCCGGACAGCCCAATGAGCAGTTCTTC. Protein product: CASSIDSGQPNEQFF. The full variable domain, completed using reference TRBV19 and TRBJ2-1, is DGGITQSPKYLFRKEGQNVTLSCEQNLNHDAMYWYRQDPGQGLRLIYYSQIVNDFQKGDIAEGYSVSREKKESFPLTVTSAQKNPTAFYLCASSIDSGQPNEQFFGPGTRLTVL.

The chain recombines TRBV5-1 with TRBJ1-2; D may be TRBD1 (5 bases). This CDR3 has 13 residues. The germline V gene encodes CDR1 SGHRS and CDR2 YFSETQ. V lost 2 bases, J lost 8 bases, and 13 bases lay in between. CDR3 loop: CASSFLEGNGYTF. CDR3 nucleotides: TGCGCCAGCAGCTTCCTCGAGGGGAACGGCTACACCTTC.

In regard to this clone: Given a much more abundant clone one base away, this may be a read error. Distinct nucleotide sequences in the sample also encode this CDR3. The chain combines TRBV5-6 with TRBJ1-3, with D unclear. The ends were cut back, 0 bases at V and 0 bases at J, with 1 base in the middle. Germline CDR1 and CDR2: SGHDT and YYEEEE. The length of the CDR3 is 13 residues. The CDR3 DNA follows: TGTGCCAGCAGCTTGGGCTCTGGAAACACCATATATTTT. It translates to CASSLGSGNTIYF.

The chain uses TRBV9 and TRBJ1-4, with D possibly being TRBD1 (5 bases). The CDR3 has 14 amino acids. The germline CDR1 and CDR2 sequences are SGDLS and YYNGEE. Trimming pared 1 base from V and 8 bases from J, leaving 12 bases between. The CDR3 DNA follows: TGTGCCAGCAGCGTAACGCCGGGGGAAGAAAAACTGTTTTTT. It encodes CASSVTPGEEKLFF.

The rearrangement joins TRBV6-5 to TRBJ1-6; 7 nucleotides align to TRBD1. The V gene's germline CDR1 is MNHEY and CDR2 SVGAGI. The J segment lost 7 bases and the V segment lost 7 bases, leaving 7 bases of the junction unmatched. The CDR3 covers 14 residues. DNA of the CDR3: TGTGCCAGCAACGTAGGGACAGAAAATTCACCCCTCCACTTT. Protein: CASNVGTENSPLHF.

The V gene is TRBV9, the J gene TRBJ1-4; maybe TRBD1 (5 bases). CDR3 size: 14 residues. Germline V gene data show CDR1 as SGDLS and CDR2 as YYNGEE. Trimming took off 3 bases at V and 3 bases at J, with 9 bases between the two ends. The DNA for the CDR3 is TGTGCCAGCAGCGGTCAGGGTGCTAATGAAAAACTGTTTTTT. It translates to CASSGQGANEKLFF.

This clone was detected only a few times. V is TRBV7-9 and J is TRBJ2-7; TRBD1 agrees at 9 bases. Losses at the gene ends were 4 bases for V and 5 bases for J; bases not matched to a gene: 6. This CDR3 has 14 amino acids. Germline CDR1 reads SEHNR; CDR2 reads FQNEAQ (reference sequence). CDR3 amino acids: CASSSRDRENEQYF. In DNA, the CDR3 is TGTGCCAGCAGCTCCCGGGACAGGGAGAACGAGCAGTACTTC.

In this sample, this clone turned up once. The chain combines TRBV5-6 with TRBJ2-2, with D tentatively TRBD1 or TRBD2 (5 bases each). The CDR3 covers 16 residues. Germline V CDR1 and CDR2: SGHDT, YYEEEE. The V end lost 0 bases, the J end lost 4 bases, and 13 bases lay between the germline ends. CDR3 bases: TGTGCCAGCAGCTTGGTCGGACGGGGCGCCACCGGGGAGCTGTTTTTT. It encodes CASSLVGRGATGELFF.

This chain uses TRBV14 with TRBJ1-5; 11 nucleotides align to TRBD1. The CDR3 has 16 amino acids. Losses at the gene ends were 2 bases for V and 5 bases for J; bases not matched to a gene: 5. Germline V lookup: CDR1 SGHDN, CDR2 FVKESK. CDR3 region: CASSQRDRGFDQPQHF. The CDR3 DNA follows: TGTGCCAGCAGCCAAAGGGACAGGGGGTTTGATCAGCCCCAGCATTTT.

CDR3 residues: CASSFGTGLSNQPQHF. DNA of the CDR3: TGTGCCAGCAGCTTCGGGACAGGGTTGAGCAATCAGCCCCAGCATTTT. This chain uses TRBV7-8 with TRBJ1-5; 9 bases map to TRBD1. J lost 1 base, V lost 3 bases, and 4 bases had no gene match. There are 16 residues in the CDR3. The germline V gene encodes CDR1 SGHVS and CDR2 FQNEAQ.

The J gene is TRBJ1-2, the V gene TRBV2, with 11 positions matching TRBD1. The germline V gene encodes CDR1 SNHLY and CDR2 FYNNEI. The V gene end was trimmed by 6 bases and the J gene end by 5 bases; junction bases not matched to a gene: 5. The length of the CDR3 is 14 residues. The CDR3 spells CASRDGQGAYGYTF. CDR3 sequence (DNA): TGTGCCAGCAGAGACGGACAGGGGGCATATGGCTACACCTTC.

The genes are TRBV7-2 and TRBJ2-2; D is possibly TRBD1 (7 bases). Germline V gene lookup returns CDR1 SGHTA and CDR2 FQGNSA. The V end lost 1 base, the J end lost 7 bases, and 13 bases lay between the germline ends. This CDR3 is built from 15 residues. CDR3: CASSLGRGQIGELFF. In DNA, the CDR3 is TGTGCCAGCAGCTTAGGGAGGGGGCAGATCGGGGAGCTGTTTTTT. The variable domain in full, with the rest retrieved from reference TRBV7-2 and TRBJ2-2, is GAGVSQSPSNKVTEKGKDVELRCDPISGHTALYWYRQSLGQGLEFLIYFQGNSAPDKSGLPSDRFSAERTGGSVSTLTIQRTQQEDSAVYLCASSLGRGQIGELFFGEGSRLTVL.

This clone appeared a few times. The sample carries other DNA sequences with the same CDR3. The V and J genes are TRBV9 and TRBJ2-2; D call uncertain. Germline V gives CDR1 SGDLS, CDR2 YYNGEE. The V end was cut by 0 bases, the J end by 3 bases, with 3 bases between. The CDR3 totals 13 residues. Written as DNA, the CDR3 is TGTGCCAGCAGCGTAGTAGACACCGGGGAGCTGTTTTTT. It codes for CASSVVDTGELFF.

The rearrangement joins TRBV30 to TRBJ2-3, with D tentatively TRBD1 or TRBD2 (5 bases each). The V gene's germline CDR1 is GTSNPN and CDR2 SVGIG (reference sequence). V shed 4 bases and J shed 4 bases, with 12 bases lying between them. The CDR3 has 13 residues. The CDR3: CAWTRGPADTQYF. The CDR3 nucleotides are TGTGCCTGGACGAGGGGTCCGGCAGATACGCAGTATTTT.

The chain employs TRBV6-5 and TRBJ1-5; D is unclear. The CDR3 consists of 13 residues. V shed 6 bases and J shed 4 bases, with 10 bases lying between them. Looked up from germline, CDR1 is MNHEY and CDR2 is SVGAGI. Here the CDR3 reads CASSPTENQPQHF. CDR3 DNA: TGTGCCAGCAGCCCGACGGAAAATCAGCCCCAGCATTTT.

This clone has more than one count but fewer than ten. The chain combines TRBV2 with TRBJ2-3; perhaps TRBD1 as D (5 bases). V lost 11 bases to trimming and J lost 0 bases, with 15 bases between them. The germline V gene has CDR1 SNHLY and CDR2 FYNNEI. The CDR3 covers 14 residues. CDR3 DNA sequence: TGTGCCGCGAAAAAGGACACTAGCACAGATACGCAGTATTTT. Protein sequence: CAAKKDTSTDTQYF.

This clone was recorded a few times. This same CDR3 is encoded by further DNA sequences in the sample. The CDR3 DNA reads TGCGCCAGCAGCCAAGACCAGGGTCAGCCCCAGCATTTT. Translating gives CASSQDQGQPQHF. This chain joins TRBV4-3 and TRBJ1-5; possible D gene TRBD1, 5 bases. The CDR3 is 13 residues long. V shed 0 bases and J shed 6 bases, with 6 bases lying between them. The germline V gene has CDR1 LGHNA and CDR2 YSLEER.

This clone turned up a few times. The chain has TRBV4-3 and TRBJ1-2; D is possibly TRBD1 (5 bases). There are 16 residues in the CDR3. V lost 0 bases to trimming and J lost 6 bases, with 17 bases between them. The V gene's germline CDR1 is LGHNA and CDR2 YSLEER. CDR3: CASSQDPGISTDGYTF. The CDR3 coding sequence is TGCGCCAGCAGCCAAGATCCAGGGATTTCAACAGATGGCTACACCTTC.

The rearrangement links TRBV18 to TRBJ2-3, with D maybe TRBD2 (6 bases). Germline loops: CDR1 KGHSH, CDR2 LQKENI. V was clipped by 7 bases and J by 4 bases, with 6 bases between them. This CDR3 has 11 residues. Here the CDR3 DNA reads TGTGCCAGCTTAGCGGCAGATACGCAGTATTTT. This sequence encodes CASLAADTQYF.

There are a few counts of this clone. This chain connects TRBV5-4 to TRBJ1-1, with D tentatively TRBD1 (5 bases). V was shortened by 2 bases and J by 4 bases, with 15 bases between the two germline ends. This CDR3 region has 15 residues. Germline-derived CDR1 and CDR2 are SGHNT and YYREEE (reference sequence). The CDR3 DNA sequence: TGTGCCAGCAGCTTAGAGCCTGGGACGTTCACTGAAGCTTTCTTT. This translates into CASSLEPGTFTEAFF.

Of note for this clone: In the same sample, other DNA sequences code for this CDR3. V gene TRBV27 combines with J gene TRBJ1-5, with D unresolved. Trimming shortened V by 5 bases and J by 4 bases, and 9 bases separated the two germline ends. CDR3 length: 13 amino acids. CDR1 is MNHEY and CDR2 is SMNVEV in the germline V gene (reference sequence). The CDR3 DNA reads TGTGCCAGCAGTCTGTCCGTTAATCAGCCCCAGCATTTT. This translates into CASSLSVNQPQHF.

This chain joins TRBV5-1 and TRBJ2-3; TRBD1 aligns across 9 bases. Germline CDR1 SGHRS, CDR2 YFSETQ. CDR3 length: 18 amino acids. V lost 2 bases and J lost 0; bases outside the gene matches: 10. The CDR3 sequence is CASSFRPGQGESTDTQYF. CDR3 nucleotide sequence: TGCGCCAGCAGCTTTCGACCGGGACAGGGAGAGAGCACAGATACGCAGTATTTT.

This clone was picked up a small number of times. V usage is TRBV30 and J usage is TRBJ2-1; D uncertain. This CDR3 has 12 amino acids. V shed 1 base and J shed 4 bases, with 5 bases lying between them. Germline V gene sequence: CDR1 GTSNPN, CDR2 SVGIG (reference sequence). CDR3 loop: CAWSASYNEQFF. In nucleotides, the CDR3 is TGTGCCTGGAGTGCAAGTTACAATGAGCAGTTCTTC.

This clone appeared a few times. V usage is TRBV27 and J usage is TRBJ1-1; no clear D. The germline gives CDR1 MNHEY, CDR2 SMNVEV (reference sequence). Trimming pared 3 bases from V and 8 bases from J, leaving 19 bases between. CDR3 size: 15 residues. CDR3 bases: TGTGCCAGCAGTTTGGTCGCCGTGTGGGGATCGGAAGCTTTCTTT. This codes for CASSLVAVWGSEAFF.

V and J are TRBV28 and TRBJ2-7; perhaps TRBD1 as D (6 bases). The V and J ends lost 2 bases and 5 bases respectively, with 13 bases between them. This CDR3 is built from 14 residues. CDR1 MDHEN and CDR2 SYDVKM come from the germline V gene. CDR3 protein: CASSLPSDRHEQYF. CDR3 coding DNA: TGTGCCAGCAGTTTACCATCGGACAGACACGAGCAGTACTTC. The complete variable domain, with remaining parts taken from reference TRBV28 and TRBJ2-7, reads DVKVTQSSRYLVKRTGEKVFLECVQDMDHENMFWYRQDPGLGLRLIYFSYDVKMKEKGDIPEGYSVSREKKERFSLILESASTNQTSMYLCASSLPSDRHEQYFGPGTRLTVT.